Shown below are 30 T cell receptor beta chains from a single sample sequenced in a study of T cell changes during pregnancy in multiple sclerosis. The method was immunoSEQ multiplex PCR; TCRdb's version includes in-frame clones alone and lacks a portion of them. The sample holds approximately 92,000 clones, approximately 93% seen once. The input for sequencing was peripheral blood, taken after pregnancy. These receptors all come from a female donor with multiple sclerosis, enrolled in a pregnancy study.

This chain joins TRBV5-6 and TRBJ2-7; D might be TRBD1 (5 bases). This CDR3 has 14 amino acids. Deletions cut 1 base from V and 3 bases from J, with 11 bases between. Germline V gives CDR1 SGHDT, CDR2 YYEEEE. CDR3 in amino acids: CASSLTRQFYEQYF. The CDR3, as DNA: TGTGCCAGCAGCTTGACACGACAGTTCTACGAGCAGTACTTC. The full variable domain, in which reference TRBV5-6 and TRBJ2-7 provide the parts outside the CDR3, is DAGVTQSPTHLIKTRGQQVTLRCSPKSGHDTVSWYQQALGQGPQFIFQYYEEEERQRGNFPDRFSGHQFPNYSSELNVNALLLGDSALYLCASSLTRQFYEQYFGPGTRLTVT.

The chain carries TRBV7-8 and TRBJ1-1; D remains ambiguous. The V end was cut by 2 bases, the J end by 1 base, with 17 bases between. The CDR3 is 17 amino acids. Germline assignment: CDR1 SGHVS and CDR2 FQNEAQ. In DNA form, the CDR3 reads TGTGCCAGCAGCTTATTCGGGTCCCCGAGAGGGAACACTGAAGCTTTCTTT. It is translated as CASSLFGSPRGNTEAFF. The complete variable domain, with remaining parts taken from reference TRBV7-8 and TRBJ1-1, reads GAGVSQSPRYKVAKRGQDVALRCDPISGHVSLFWYQQALGQGPEFLTYFQNEAQLDKSGLPSDRFFAERPEGSVSTLKIQRTQQEDSAVYLCASSLFGSPRGNTEAFFGQGTRLTVV.

V and J are TRBV7-8 and TRBJ2-1; maybe TRBD1 (6 bases). Trimming cost V 5 bases and J 4 bases, with 15 bases left between them. Looked up from germline, CDR1 is SGHVS and CDR2 is FQNEAQ. This CDR3 contains 15 residues. In DNA, the CDR3 is TGTGCCAGCAGCGGATCTCAGGGGACGTACAATGAGCAGTTCTTC. Translation: CASSGSQGTYNEQFF.

The J gene is TRBJ2-2, the V gene TRBV5-1, with D unresolved. V gave up 4 bases and J gave up 1 base, with 17 bases separating them. The CDR3 covers 17 residues. Germline V gives CDR1 SGHRS, CDR2 YFSETQ. Here the CDR3 reads CASSTLPILRNTGELFF. The CDR3 nucleotides are TGCGCCAGCAGCACCTTACCCATCCTGCGGAACACCGGGGAGCTGTTTTTT. Full variable domain (outside the CDR3, taken from reference TRBV5-1 and TRBJ2-2): KAGVTQTPRYLIKTRGQQVTLSCSPISGHRSVSWYQQTPGQGLQFLFEYFSETQRNKGNFPGRFSGRQFSNSRSEMNVSTLELGDSALYLCASSTLPILRNTGELFFGEGSRLTVL.

Written as DNA, the CDR3 is TGTGCCAGCAGCGGGTGGGACAGGGGGTCACAAGAGACCCAGTACTTC. It encodes CASSGWDRGSQETQYF. The chain links TRBV5-6 to TRBJ2-5; 11 nucleotides align to TRBD1. Germline V lookup: CDR1 SGHDT, CDR2 YYEEEE. The CDR3 is made up of 16 amino acids. Trimming removed 4 bases from V and 2 bases from J; junction bases left unmatched: 7.

The CDR3 sequence: CASSLGLAGPTDTQYF. CDR3 bases: TGTGCCAGCAGCTTGGGACTAGCGGGCCCCACAGATACGCAGTATTTT. The V gene is TRBV7-3, the J gene TRBJ2-3, with 12 bases lining up with TRBD2. Germline-derived CDR1 and CDR2 are SGHTA and FQGTGA. This CDR3 region has 16 residues. V lost 3 bases and J lost 2; bases outside the gene matches: 3. Full variable domain (rest looked up from reference TRBV7-3 and TRBJ2-3): GAGVSQTPSNKVTEKGKYVELRCDPISGHTALYWYRQSLGQGPEFLIYFQGTGAADDSGLPNDRFFAVRPEGSVSTLKIQRTERGDSAVYLCASSLGLAGPTDTQYFGPGTRLTVL.

This rearrangement joins TRBV6-1 to TRBJ1-2, with TRBD1 matching 11 bases. The CDR3 runs to 13 residues. V shed 10 bases, J shed 8 bases, and the junction held 9 bases outside the gene matches. Germline V gene sequence: CDR1 MNHNS, CDR2 SASEGT. The CDR3 DNA reads TGTGCCACCCCGGGACAGGGGGTGGAGGGCTACACCTTC. Residues: CATPGQGVEGYTF.

This chain links TRBV18 with TRBJ2-1, with 9 bases fitting TRBD2. Losses at the gene ends were 0 bases for V and 4 bases for J; bases not matched to a gene: 4. The CDR3 is 16 residues long. Germline V CDR1 and CDR2: KGHSH, LQKENI. CDR3 amino acids: CASSPPGLAGYNEQFF. The CDR3 region has the DNA TGTGCCAGCTCACCACCGGGACTAGCAGGGTACAATGAGCAGTTCTTC.

This clone was recorded once. For the CDR3, the DNA is TGCAGTGCTAGAATCCCGGATACGCAGTATTTT. This translates into CSARIPDTQYF. The chain couples TRBV20-1 to TRBJ2-3; D not certain. The CDR3 length is 11 residues. The V end was cut by 2 bases, the J end by 6 bases, with 6 bases between. Germline V gene sequence: CDR1 DFQATT, CDR2 SNEGSKA (reference sequence).

This clone showed up just once. The gene calls are TRBV7-9 and TRBJ2-1; D possibly corresponds to TRBD1 (6 bases). The germline V gene has CDR1 SEHNR and CDR2 FQNEAQ (reference sequence). The CDR3 runs to 17 residues. The V end lost 1 base, the J end lost 7 bases, and 20 bases lay between the germline ends. The CDR3 DNA reads as TGTGCCAGCAGCTTAGAGTTCAGGGGATACCTGGGGAATGAGCAGTTCTTC. It is translated as CASSLEFRGYLGNEQFF.

The chain employs TRBV18 and TRBJ2-7; 10 bases align to TRBD2. CDR3 length: 15 amino acids. V gave up 2 bases and J gave up 3 bases; unmatched junction bases: 4. The germline V gene encodes CDR1 KGHSH and CDR2 LQKENI. The CDR3 DNA reads TGTGCCAGCTCACCAGTGGCTAGCGGGAGCTACGAGCAGTACTTC. It is translated as CASSPVASGSYEQYF.

The chain is built from TRBV4-2 and TRBJ2-2; 9 bases align to TRBD1. V lost 4 bases to trimming and J lost 1 base; unmatched junction nucleotides: 1. The length of the CDR3 is 15 residues. Per germline, CDR1 LGHNA and CDR2 YNFKEQ. The CDR3: CASSPTGGNTGELFF. The CDR3 DNA reads as TGTGCCAGCAGCCCGACAGGGGGGAACACCGGGGAGCTGTTTTTT.

V is TRBV19 and J is TRBJ1-1; the D is unclear. Germline CDR1 LNHDA, CDR2 SQIVND (reference sequence). The V end was cut by 7 bases, the J end by 1 base, with 10 bases between. CDR3 length: 13 residues. CDR3 amino acids: CASKAEWNTEAFF. DNA of the CDR3: TGTGCCAGTAAGGCGGAATGGAACACTGAAGCTTTCTTT. The complete variable domain, with remaining parts taken from reference TRBV19 and TRBJ1-1, reads DGGITQSPKYLFRKEGQNVTLSCEQNLNHDAMYWYRQDPGQGLRLIYYSQIVNDFQKGDIAEGYSVSREKKESFPLTVTSAQKNPTAFYLCASKAEWNTEAFFGQGTRLTVV.

The V gene is TRBV6-5, the J gene TRBJ2-7; 7 bases match TRBD2. Germline V gene lookup returns CDR1 MNHEY and CDR2 SVGAGI. The CDR3 consists of 16 residues. V shed 2 bases, J shed 2 bases, and the junction held 9 bases outside the gene matches. The CDR3 spells CASSYHPSGTTYEQYF. The CDR3 DNA follows: TGTGCCAGCAGTTACCATCCGAGCGGGACCACCTACGAGCAGTACTTC.

The CDR3 sequence: CASSQVLLAGGMDEQFF. CDR3 coding DNA: TGCGCCAGCAGCCAAGTCTTATTAGCGGGAGGTATGGATGAGCAGTTCTTC. The gene calls are TRBV4-3 and TRBJ2-1, with 10 bases aligning to TRBD2. The CDR3 covers 17 residues. The germline V gene encodes CDR1 LGHNA and CDR2 YSLEER. V lost 1 base and J lost 8; bases outside the gene matches: 11.

The chain employs TRBV19 and TRBJ1-5, with D perhaps TRBD1 (6 bases). The CDR3 is 16 amino acids. The V and J ends lost 4 bases and 0 bases respectively, with 13 bases between them. Germline V lookup: CDR1 LNHDA, CDR2 SQIVND (reference sequence). CDR3: CASSTRTANSNQPQHF. In DNA, the CDR3 is TGTGCCAGTAGTACGAGGACAGCAAATAGCAATCAGCCCCAGCATTTT.

This clone was recorded a few times. V and J are TRBV7-2 and TRBJ1-2; D not certain. V lost 5 bases, J lost 8 bases, and 12 bases lay in between. The CDR3 is 12 residues long. CDR1 and CDR2 (germline): SGHTA, FQGNSA. Written as DNA, the CDR3 is TGTGCCAGCAGCCTCCGTGAGCGAGGCTACACCTTC. Translated: CASSLRERGYTF.

The chain is built from TRBV29-1 and TRBJ2-5; 14 bases align to TRBD2. This CDR3 region has 17 residues. With V trimmed by 4 bases and J by 2 bases, 9 bases remained unmatched. The germline V gene encodes CDR1 SQVTM and CDR2 ANQGSEA. CDR3 in DNA: TGCAGCGTTGCCGAGACTAGCGGGAGGGCCTCACAAGAGACCCAGTACTTC. This translates into CSVAETSGRASQETQYF.

This sequence joins TRBV15 and TRBJ1-1, with 7 bases lining up with TRBD1. Germline V gene lookup returns CDR1 LNHNV and CDR2 YYDKDF (reference sequence). Trimming took 3 bases from V and 2 from J; bases not matched to a gene: 9. This CDR3 is 16 amino acids long. CDR3 nucleotides: TGTGCCACCAGCAGGGCGGGCCCAGGGGGAAACACTGAAGCTTTCTTT. Protein: CATSRAGPGGNTEAFF.

The J gene is TRBJ2-7, the V gene TRBV14, with 9 bases aligning to TRBD2. Losses at the gene ends were 4 bases for V and 0 bases for J; bases not matched to a gene: 7. The CDR3 runs 16 residues. Germline lookup yields CDR1 SGHDN and CDR2 FVKESK. As DNA, the CDR3 is TGTGCCAGCAGCCTACTTACTAGCGGGTACTCCTACGAGCAGTACTTC. This codes for CASSLLTSGYSYEQYF.

This clone was seen once. This chain links TRBV12-5 with TRBJ2-1; D possibly corresponds to TRBD2 (7 bases). CDR1 is LGHNT, CDR2 FRNRAP, per germline. The CDR3 is 13 residues long. With 5 bases removed from V and 6 bases from J, the gap between germline ends came to 11 bases. The CDR3 here is CASGMGGPNEQFF. In nucleotides, the CDR3 is TGTGCTAGTGGTATGGGGGGGCCCAATGAGCAGTTCTTC.

The chain combines TRBV4-1 with TRBJ2-7, with 8 bases fitting TRBD2. The J segment lost 1 base and the V segment lost 1 base, leaving 3 bases of the junction unmatched. The CDR3 runs 15 residues. Germline CDR1 is MGHRA and CDR2 is YSYEKL. The CDR3 sequence: CASSQGGGRSYEQYF. The CDR3 DNA reads as TGCGCCAGCAGCCAAGGAGGCGGGAGGTCCTACGAGCAGTACTTC.

The chain couples TRBV7-6 to TRBJ2-1; 7 nucleotides line up with TRBD1. V gave up 5 bases and J gave up 7 bases; unmatched junction bases: 14. CDR3 length equals 16 residues. Germline V CDR1 and CDR2: SGHVS, FNYEAQ. Written as DNA, the CDR3 is TGTGCCAGCAGCACCCGACAGGGTTCCGTTAGGAATGAGCAGTTCTTC. This translates into CASSTRQGSVRNEQFF.

The chain links TRBV11-3 to TRBJ2-7; D may be TRBD2 (5 bases). V shed 0 bases and J shed 2 bases, with 5 bases lying between them. CDR3 length equals 13 residues. The germline V gene has CDR1 SGHNT and CDR2 YENEEA. CDR3 DNA: TGTGCCAGCAGCTTAGAGCGGGCCTACGAGCAGTACTTC. This encodes CASSLERAYEQYF.

The V call is TRBV7-9, the J call TRBJ2-7, with 7 nucleotides matching TRBD1. With 4 bases clipped from V and 3 bases from J, the junction kept 3 bases outside the gene matches. Germline-derived CDR1 and CDR2 are SEHNR and FQNEAQ (reference sequence). This CDR3 is built from 13 residues. In nucleotides, the CDR3 is TGTGCCAGCAGCTCGACAGGGAACTACGAGCAGTACTTC. Translating gives CASSSTGNYEQYF. The complete variable domain, with remaining parts taken from reference TRBV7-9 and TRBJ2-7, reads DTGVSQNPRHKITKRGQNVTFRCDPISEHNRLYWYRQTLGQGPEFLTYFQNEAQLEKSRLLSDRFSAERPKGSFSTLEIQRTEQGDSAMYLCASSSTGNYEQYFGPGTRLTVT.

J is TRBJ2-2 and V is TRBV5-1; D perhaps matches TRBD1 (6 bases). V shed 3 bases and J shed 2 bases, with 11 bases lying between them. CDR1 SGHRS and CDR2 YFSETQ come from the germline V gene. The length of the CDR3 is 15 residues. The CDR3 DNA reads TGCGCCAGCAGCTCCCCGGACAGAAACACCGGGGAGCTGTTTTTT. This encodes CASSSPDRNTGELFF.

This clone has a single count. The genes are TRBV7-8 and TRBJ1-1; no definite D call. The CDR3 loop spans 13 amino acids. The ends were cut back, 2 bases at V and 2 bases at J, with 6 bases in the middle. Germline V lookup: CDR1 SGHVS, CDR2 FQNEAQ. The DNA for the CDR3 is TGTGCCAGCAGCTTACGGGGAAACACTGAAGCTTTCTTT. Amino acids: CASSLRGNTEAFF.

The J gene is TRBJ2-7, the V gene TRBV30; D ambiguous. Trimming pared 1 base from V and 3 bases from J, leaving 4 bases between. Germline V gene sequence: CDR1 GTSNPN, CDR2 SVGIG (reference sequence). The CDR3 has 11 residues. The CDR3 DNA reads as TGTGCCTGGAGTGGCGGCTACGAGCAGTACTTC. Translation gives CAWSGGYEQYF.

The CDR3 sequence is CASKSAGPNTEAFF. DNA of the CDR3: TGCGCCAGCAAATCGGCGGGACCGAACACTGAAGCTTTCTTT. The rearrangement links TRBV5-1 to TRBJ1-1; weak D call: TRBD1 (5 bases). Trimming stripped 6 bases from V and 1 base from J, with 13 bases between. CDR1 and CDR2 (germline): SGHRS, YFSETQ. This CDR3 spans 14 amino acids.

Here the CDR3 DNA reads TGTGCCAGCAAAACAGGGGGACATCAGCCCCAGCATTTT. This sequence encodes CASKTGGHQPQHF. The J gene is TRBJ1-5, the V gene TRBV19, with 8 bases fitting TRBD1. The germline V gene has CDR1 LNHDA and CDR2 SQIVND (reference sequence). V gave up 9 bases and J gave up 5 bases; unmatched junction bases: 6. The CDR3 is 13 residues long. The entire variable domain, with the rest obtained from reference TRBV19 and TRBJ1-5, is as follows: DGGITQSPKYLFRKEGQNVTLSCEQNLNHDAMYWYRQDPGQGLRLIYYSQIVNDFQKGDIAEGYSVSREKKESFPLTVTSAQKNPTAFYLCASKTGGHQPQHFGDGTRLSIL.